This TCR beta chain was recovered during a study of blood T cell repertoires in COVID-19 (dated by TCRdb to 2020 to 2022). With regard to the full study: Samples covering the acute and convalescent phases of COVID-19 were provided by collaborators in the United States, Italy and Spain. Where available, HLA class I and class II types were taken from metadata supplied by the sample provider and were not determined by assay-based typing. Nearly every sample came with metadata listing a de-identified subject ID, COVID-19 status, age in years and sex. The prospective study material was composed of cDNA or gDNA derived from T cells, B-cell-depleted T cells, or PBMCs. The samples were drawn from the first 160 participants of the ongoing ImmuneRACE study and from 950 to 1,500 subjects provided by 6 global collaborators. The dataset comprised deeply sampled blood TCRbeta repertoires from subjects exposed to, actively infected with, or recovered from COVID-19. The repertoires were released in a freely available public database meant as a resource for research on the immune response to SARS-CoV-2.

Beyond this particular receptor, the publication reports: The quantity of clinical and demographic metadata differed by source and by participant and was supplied without curation.

As concerns this clone: What this receptor recognizes is not known. The record has no base qualities; no much larger clone is one base away.

Trimming at the junction amounts to 2 bases on V and 4 bases on J, and the germline ends lie 17 bases apart. Based on the germline V gene, the CDR1 and CDR2 sequences are MNHEY and SVGAGI. From the cysteine through the phenylalanine, the CDR3 covers 16 amino acids. Of all the DNA, just the CDR3 is kept, 48 bases in frame from base 1. TCRbeta CDR3 regions were amplified from genomic DNA using the immunoSEQ Assay, a bias-controlled multiplex PCR. In the source study's methods: The number of nucleated cells in each sample was estimated from the amplification of reference gene primers within the assay. To quantify the absolute abundance of each unique TCRbeta CDR3 rearrangement, sequence reads were collapsed and filtered. For each sample, productive Simpson clonality was calculated as the square root of Simpson's diversity index over productive rearrangements. The immuneACCESS repertoire file appears here via TCRdb, limited to in-frame rearrangements. These files lack a portion of the clones; in checked studies, under half of the deficit traces to unresolved V genes, and the cause of the others is not known. V, J and clone size are those of that table, while D and trimming were read from the DNA. The sample contains fewer than 350,000 clones, 86% of them found a single time. The ten largest account for about an eighth of the sample.

In Seattle, one collaborating source enrolled patients while the infection was active and tracked those patients longitudinally over the course of disease. Collaborating institutions collected whole blood in K2EDTA tubes following their own protocols. For TCRbeta analysis, collaborators shipped samples in one of three forms: frozen whole blood, isolated PBMCs, or DNA extracted from either of those sample types. The V gene is TRBV6-5 and the J gene is TRBJ1-1; the D gene cannot be resolved reliably. Sequencing was done on a sample of peripheral blood. This clonotype was obtained from a woman aged 30 to 39 with COVID-19, enrolled during active disease. The CDR3 protein sequence reads: CASSYSGSRAGTEAFF. The DNA sequence follows: TGTGCCAGCAGTTACAGTGGGAGTCGGGCGGGCACTGAAGCTTTCTTT.